The 18 T cell receptor beta chains presented below share a single source sample, sequenced in a study of blood T cell repertoires in COVID-19. Assay used: immunoSEQ multiplex PCR; TCRdb lists only in-frame clones, some missing. The sample comprises 250,000 to 300,000 clones, about 85% of which are singletons, and around 3.6% rests with the top ten. The source material was peripheral blood. The receptors were sampled from a man between 18 and 35 years old with active or convalescent COVID-19.

This clone is a singleton in its sample. The genes are TRBV25-1 and TRBJ1-4; D is possibly TRBD1 (5 bases). This CDR3 spans 15 amino acids. CDR1 is MGHDK, CDR2 SYGVNS, per germline. Between the trimmed V and J ends, which lost 5 bases and 0 bases, there was a span of 10 bases. CDR3 loop: CASSQGLTTNEKLFF. Here the CDR3 DNA reads TGTGCCAGCAGTCAGGGCCTAACAACTAATGAAAAACTGTTTTTT.

This chain joins TRBV2 and TRBJ2-7, with D uncertain. CDR1 is SNHLY, CDR2 FYNNEI, per germline. The CDR3 totals 11 residues. Trimming removed 0 bases from V and 8 bases from J, with 5 bases in between. The CDR3 nucleotides read TGTGCCAGCAGTGAAGCTAGCAAGCAGTACTTC. Translating it yields CASSEASKQYF.

The V gene is TRBV21-1, the J gene TRBJ2-4; TRBD1 is the table's D call, not checked against the DNA. TRBV21-1 is a pseudogene. This CDR3 comprises 16 residues. CDR3 region: CASSETIPVAKNIQYF. The CDR3 DNA reads as TGTGCCAGCAGCGAAACAATCCCAGTAGCCAAAAACATTCAGTACTTC.

This clone appeared once. V usage is TRBV6-4 and J usage is TRBJ1-5; D is possibly TRBD1 (6 bases). V was cut by 3 bases and J by 7 bases, with 16 bases left in between. CDR3 size: 15 residues. In germline, CDR1 is MRHNA, CDR2 SNTAGT. As DNA, the CDR3 is TGTGCCAGCAGTGAGAATACAGGGATCTCACAGCCCCAGCATTTT. Protein: CASSENTGISQPQHF.

This clone was counted between two and nine times. The chain uses TRBV21-1 and TRBJ2-1; the D call of TRBD2 is as the table states it, not checked on the DNA. TRBV21-1 is shown as a pseudogene. This CDR3 has 17 amino acids. The CDR3 region is CASSIGSAGGVYNEQFF. The CDR3 bases are TGTGCCAGCAGCATCGGATCGGCGGGAGGTGTGTACAATGAGCAGTTCTTC.

The chain has TRBV30 and TRBJ2-5, with a weak D call TRBD2 (5 bases). V lost 2 bases, J lost 7 bases, and 14 bases lay in between. Germline CDR1 GTSNPN, CDR2 SVGIG (reference sequence). CDR3 length: 13 amino acids. The chain's CDR3 is CAWSNIGEGTQYF. CDR3 coding DNA: TGTGCCTGGAGTAATATCGGAGAGGGGACCCAGTACTTC.

The chain has TRBV6-1 and TRBJ1-2; 9 bases are a match to TRBD1. CDR1 is MNHNS, CDR2 SASEGT, per germline. Trimming took 6 bases from V and 7 from J; bases not matched to a gene: 15. The CDR3 is 16 amino acids. The CDR3 reads CASRELGTGNGVGYTF. CDR3 DNA sequence: TGTGCCAGCAGGGAACTCGGGACAGGGAATGGCGTTGGCTACACCTTC.

Here the CDR3 DNA reads TGTGCCAGTCATAGGCTATGCCTTTACAGGGAAAATGAAAAACTGTTTTTT. Amino acid sequence: CASHRLCLYRENEKLFF. The chain recombines TRBV9 with TRBJ1-4; maybe TRBD1 (6 bases). Trimming took 8 bases from V and 5 from J, leaving 25 bases between them. CDR1 SGDLS and CDR2 YYNGEE come from the germline V gene. The CDR3 runs to 17 residues.

The chain carries TRBV5-1 and TRBJ2-5; TRBD2 matches at 10 bases. From germline, CDR1 is SGHRS and CDR2 YFSETQ. This CDR3 has 17 residues. Losses at the gene ends were 2 bases for V and 2 bases for J; bases not matched to a gene: 9. The CDR3 bases are TGCGCCAGCAGCTTTCAAGCGGGAGGGGCGAGACAAGAGACCCAGTACTTC. Its protein product is CASSFQAGGARQETQYF.

The rearrangement joins TRBV24-1 to TRBJ1-2; 7 bases fit TRBD1. V lost 7 bases to trimming and J lost 8 bases; unmatched junction nucleotides: 6. Germline V gene data show CDR1 as KGHDR and CDR2 as SFDVKD. This CDR3 contains 12 residues. CDR3 amino acids: CATSQTGYGYTF. The CDR3, as DNA: TGTGCCACCAGCCAGACAGGGTACGGCTACACCTTC.

CDR3 sequence reads: CASSFDRPNSPLHF. CDR3 bases: TGTGCCAGCAGTTTTGACAGGCCTAATTCACCCCTCCACTTT. The chain recombines TRBV25-1 with TRBJ1-6; weak D call: TRBD1 (6 bases). This CDR3 has 14 residues. The ends were cut back, 5 bases at V and 6 bases at J, with 11 bases in the middle. In germline, CDR1 is MGHDK, CDR2 SYGVNS.

This clone showed up just once. This sequence joins TRBV28 and TRBJ1-1; a possible D gene is TRBD1 (5 bases). Germline V CDR1 and CDR2: MDHEN, SYDVKM. The CDR3 covers 14 residues. V shed 5 bases and J shed 4 bases, with 14 bases lying between them. CDR3 nucleotides: TGTGCCAGCAGTCCCCCCAGGGTGGGCACTGAAGCTTTCTTT. Translated: CASSPPRVGTEAFF.

This sequence joins TRBV6-5 and TRBJ2-7; 7 bases agree with TRBD2. Per germline, CDR1 MNHEY and CDR2 SVGAGI. V lost 6 bases to trimming and J lost 5 bases; unmatched junction nucleotides: 13. This CDR3 is built from 15 residues. CDR3 sequence (DNA): TGTGCCAGCAGACCCCAATGGGGGGGGACCCACGAGCAGTACTTC. Its protein product is CASRPQWGGTHEQYF.

V usage is TRBV3-1 (or the pseudogene TRBV3-2) and J usage is TRBJ1-1; no definite D call. The CDR3 has 13 amino acids. V was shortened by 2 bases and J by 5 bases, with 9 bases between the two germline ends. Germline loops: CDR1 LGHDT, CDR2 YNNKEL (reference sequence). The CDR3 region has the DNA TGTGCCAGCAGCCAATATAGCGGGACTGAAGCTTTCTTT. Its protein product is CASSQYSGTEAFF.

This sequence joins TRBV14 and TRBJ2-1, with D perhaps TRBD2 (5 bases). Trimming cost V 3 bases and J 10 bases, with 16 bases left between them. Germline assignment: CDR1 SGHDN and CDR2 FVKESK. This CDR3 spans 14 amino acids. This CDR3 reads CASSQTVPSGEQFF. CDR3 coding DNA: TGTGCCAGCAGCCAGACTGTCCCCTCGGGGGAGCAGTTCTTC.

The CDR3 loop is CASSSPPGLPISSSYNEQFF. The CDR3 nucleotides are TGCGCCAGCAGCTCACCCCCGGGACTACCTATATCAAGCTCCTACAATGAGCAGTTCTTC. This chain joins TRBV5-1 and TRBJ2-1, with 7 nucleotides matching TRBD2. V gave up 3 bases and J gave up 0 bases; unmatched junction bases: 18. The CDR3 contains 20 residues. Germline assignment: CDR1 SGHRS and CDR2 YFSETQ.

This chain uses TRBV11-2 with TRBJ2-7; 7 nucleotides agree with TRBD1. Germline trimming cut 0 bases from V and 4 bases from J; bases unmatched to any gene: 6. The CDR3 runs to 15 residues. Germline V lookup: CDR1 SGHAT, CDR2 FQNNGV. CDR3: CASSLENAGGYEQYF. The CDR3 region has the DNA TGTGCCAGCAGCTTAGAGAACGCAGGGGGTTACGAGCAGTACTTC.

This clone has a handful of counts. The chain combines TRBV27 with TRBJ2-3; TRBD2 matches 7 bases. Germline trimming cut 7 bases from V and 3 bases from J; bases unmatched to any gene: 7. The CDR3 is 14 amino acids. The germline CDR1 and CDR2 sequences are MNHEY and SMNVEV (reference sequence). The CDR3 DNA is TGTGCCAGCACTCCGGGGGGACCGACAGATACGCAGTATTTT. Protein sequence: CASTPGGPTDTQYF.